The subject of this entry is one T cell receptor (beta chain). Time point indicated: blood from clinic visit 5 months post-surgery; TSC patient then seizure free. The sample is drawn from a study of brain T cells in children with intractable seizures. Produced via immunoSEQ multiplex PCR; TCRdb's table is partial and in-frame only. The sample consists of about 340,000 clones, over 90% of them appearing once. CDR3 size: 13 residues. V lost 3 bases and J lost 6, with 14 bases in between. Germline-derived CDR1 and CDR2 are GTSNPN and SVGIG (reference sequence). The chain recombines TRBV30 with TRBJ1-1; perhaps TRBD1 as D (6 bases). This receptor was obtained from a boy under three years old with tuberous sclerosis and intractable seizures. The sequencing used peripheral blood, collected approximately 5 months after surgery. CDR3 sequence (DNA): TGTGCCTGGAGCCTCCGAGGGGGGGCTGAAGCTTTCTTT. Encoded protein: CAWSLRGGAEAFF.